This T cell receptor beta chain stems from a study of control samples from healthy donors and cancer patients. Using immunoSEQ multiplex PCR, the repertoire was profiled, and TCRdb retains in-frame clones only, with some absent. The sample records 75,000 to 95,000 clones, 85% to 90% being singletons. The CDR3 is made up of 17 amino acids. After removal of 5 bases from V and 4 bases from J, the junction contained 6 bases not matched to a gene. From germline, CDR1 is SGHTA and CDR2 FQGTGA. Sequenced sample: PBMCs. The V and J genes are TRBV7-3 and TRBJ2-2; TRBD2 matches 14 bases. The clonotype comes from a woman aged 45 to 65 with colorectal cancer. CDR3 protein: CASSGTSGGRGTGELFF. DNA for the CDR3: TGTGCCAGCAGCGGGACTAGCGGGGGCCGGGGCACCGGGGAGCTGTTTTTT. Together with reference TRBV7-3 and TRBJ2-2, the CDR3 gives the full variable domain: GAGVSQTPSNKVTEKGKYVELRCDPISGHTALYWYRQSLGQGPEFLIYFQGTGAADDSGLPNDRFFAVRPEGSVSTLKIQRTERGDSAVYLCASSGTSGGRGTGELFFGEGSRLTVL.